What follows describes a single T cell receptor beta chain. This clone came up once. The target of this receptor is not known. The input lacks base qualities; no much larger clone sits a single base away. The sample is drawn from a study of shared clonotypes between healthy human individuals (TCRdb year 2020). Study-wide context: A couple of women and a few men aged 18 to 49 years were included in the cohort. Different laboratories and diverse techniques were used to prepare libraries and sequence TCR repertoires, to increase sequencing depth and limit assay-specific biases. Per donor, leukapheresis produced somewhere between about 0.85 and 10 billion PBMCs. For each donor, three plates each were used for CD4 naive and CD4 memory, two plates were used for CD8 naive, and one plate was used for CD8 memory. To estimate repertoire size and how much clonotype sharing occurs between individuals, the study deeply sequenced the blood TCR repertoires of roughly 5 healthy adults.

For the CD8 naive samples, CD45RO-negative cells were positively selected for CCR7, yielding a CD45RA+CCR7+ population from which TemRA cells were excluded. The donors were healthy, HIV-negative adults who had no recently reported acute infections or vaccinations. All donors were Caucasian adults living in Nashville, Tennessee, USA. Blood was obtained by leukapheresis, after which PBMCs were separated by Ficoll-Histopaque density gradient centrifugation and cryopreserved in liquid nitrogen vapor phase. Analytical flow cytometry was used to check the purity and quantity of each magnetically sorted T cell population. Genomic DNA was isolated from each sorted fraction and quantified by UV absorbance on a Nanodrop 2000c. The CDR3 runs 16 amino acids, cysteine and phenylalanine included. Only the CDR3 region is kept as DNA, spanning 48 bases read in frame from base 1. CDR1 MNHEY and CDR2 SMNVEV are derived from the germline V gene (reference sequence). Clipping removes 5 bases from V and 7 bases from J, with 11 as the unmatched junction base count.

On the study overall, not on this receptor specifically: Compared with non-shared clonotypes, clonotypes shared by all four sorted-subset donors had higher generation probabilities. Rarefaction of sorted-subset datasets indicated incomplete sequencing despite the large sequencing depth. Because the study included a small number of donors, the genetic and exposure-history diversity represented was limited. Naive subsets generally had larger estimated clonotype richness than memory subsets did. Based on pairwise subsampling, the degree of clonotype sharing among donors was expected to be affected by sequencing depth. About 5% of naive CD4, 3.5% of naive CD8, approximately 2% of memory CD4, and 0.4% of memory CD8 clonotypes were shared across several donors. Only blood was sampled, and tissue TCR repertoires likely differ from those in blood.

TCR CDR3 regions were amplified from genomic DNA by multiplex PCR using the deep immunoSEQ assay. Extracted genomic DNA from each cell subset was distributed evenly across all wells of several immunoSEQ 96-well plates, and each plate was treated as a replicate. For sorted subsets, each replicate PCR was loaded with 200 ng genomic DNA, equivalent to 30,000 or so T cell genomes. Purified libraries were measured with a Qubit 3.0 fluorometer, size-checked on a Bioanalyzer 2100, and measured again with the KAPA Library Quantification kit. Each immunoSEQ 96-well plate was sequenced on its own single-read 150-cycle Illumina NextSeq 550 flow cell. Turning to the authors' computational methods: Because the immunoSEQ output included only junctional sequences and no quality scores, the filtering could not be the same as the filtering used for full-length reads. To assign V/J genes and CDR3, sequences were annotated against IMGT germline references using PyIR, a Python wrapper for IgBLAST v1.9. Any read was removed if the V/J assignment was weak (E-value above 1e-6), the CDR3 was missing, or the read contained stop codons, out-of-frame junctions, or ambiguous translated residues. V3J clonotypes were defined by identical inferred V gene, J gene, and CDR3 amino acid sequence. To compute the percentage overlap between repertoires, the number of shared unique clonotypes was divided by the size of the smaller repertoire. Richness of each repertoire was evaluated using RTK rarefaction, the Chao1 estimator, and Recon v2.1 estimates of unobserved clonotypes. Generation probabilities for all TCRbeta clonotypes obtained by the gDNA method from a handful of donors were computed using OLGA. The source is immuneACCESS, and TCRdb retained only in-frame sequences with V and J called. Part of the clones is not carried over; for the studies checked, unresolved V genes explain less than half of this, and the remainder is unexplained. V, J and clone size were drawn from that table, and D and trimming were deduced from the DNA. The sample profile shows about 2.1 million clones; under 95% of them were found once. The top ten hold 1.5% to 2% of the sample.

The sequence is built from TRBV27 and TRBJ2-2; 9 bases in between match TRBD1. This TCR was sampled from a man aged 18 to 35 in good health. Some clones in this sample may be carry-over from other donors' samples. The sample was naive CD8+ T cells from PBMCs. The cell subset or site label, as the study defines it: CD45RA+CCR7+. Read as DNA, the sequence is TGTGCCAGCAGTCCCAGTCCCGGGACAGGGATCGGGGAGCTGTTTTTT. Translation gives CASSPSPGTGIGELFF.